These T cell receptor beta chains were read from a single sample in a study of blood T cells in healthy people across ages. TCRdb reprocessed the 5' RACE reads with MiXCR, giving one entry per CDR3 protein. The repertoire holds about a million distinct CDR3 sequences, 48% seen once, with around an eighth in the top ten. The sequenced material came from blood. These receptor sequences come from a man aged 25-40 years in good health. CDR3s include the opening cysteine and the closing phenylalanine or tryptophan. Fields, in order: clone size, J gene, V gene, CDR3 length, D gene, CDR3 protein, CDR3 DNA. The D gene is left open where the match is weak. Some rows have no size entry. The others give once, few or many, or a class for an expanded clone.

abundance: .
j_gene: TRBJ1-2
v_gene: TRBV2
len: 13
d_gene: .
CDR3aa: CASRASSGDGYTF
CDR3nt: TGTGCCAGCAGAGCTAGTTCTGGGGATGGCTACACCTTC

abundance: .
j_gene: TRBJ2-1
v_gene: TRBV5-1
len: 12
d_gene: .
CDR3aa: CASSLNYNKQFF
CDR3nt: TGCGCCAGCAGCCTCAATTACAATAAGCAGTTCTTC

abundance: .
j_gene: TRBJ1-1
v_gene: TRBV5-1
len: 18
d_gene: .
CDR3aa: CASSEMGLKFTMNTEAFF
CDR3nt: TGCGCCAGCAGCGAAATGGGGCTGAAGTTTACCATGAACACTGAAGCTTTCTTT

abundance: .
j_gene: TRBJ1-5
v_gene: TRBV28
len: 18
d_gene: .
CDR3aa: CASSSPDFKIMSNQPQHF
CDR3nt: TGTGCCAGCAGTTCTCCGGACTTCAAGATTATGAGCAATCAGCCCCAGCATTTT

abundance: .
j_gene: TRBJ2-7
v_gene: TRBV6-5
len: 16
d_gene: .
CDR3aa: CASSSLAGTHHNEQYF
CDR3nt: TGTGCCAGCAGTTCCCTGGCAGGGACCCACCACAATGAGCAGTACTTC

abundance: .
j_gene: TRBJ2-5
v_gene: TRBV25-1
len: 19
d_gene: TRBD1
CDR3aa: CASSPRQGTEQNLEETQYF
CDR3nt: TGTGCCAGCAGTCCTCGACAGGGGACGGAGCAAAACCTCGAAGAGACCCAGTACTTC

abundance: .
j_gene: TRBJ1-2
v_gene: TRBV15
len: 17
d_gene: TRBD1
CDR3aa: CATSNRQGAAQGYGYTF
CDR3nt: TGTGCCACCAGCAACCGACAGGGGGCTGCCCAGGGCTATGGCTACACCTTC

abundance: few
j_gene: TRBJ2-5
v_gene: TRBV4-2
len: 16
d_gene: .
CDR3aa: CASSQDGPGSAETQYF
CDR3nt: TGTGCCAGCAGCCAAGATGGCCCAGGTTCCGCAGAGACCCAGTACTTC

abundance: .
j_gene: TRBJ1-6
v_gene: TRBV6-1
len: 16
d_gene: TRBD1
CDR3aa: CASSKGQGVYNSPLHF
CDR3nt: TGTGCCAGCAGTAAAGGACAGGGGGTCTATAATTCACCCCTCCACTTT

abundance: once
j_gene: TRBJ1-5
v_gene: TRBV2
len: 12
d_gene: .
CDR3aa: CASGEVGQPQHF
CDR3nt: TGTGCCAGCGGGGAAGTGGGACAGCCCCAGCATTTT

abundance: .
j_gene: TRBJ2-3
v_gene: TRBV7-2
len: 17
d_gene: TRBD2
CDR3aa: CASSPFRRGEGTDTQYF
CDR3nt: TGTGCCAGCAGCCCCTTTAGGCGGGGGGAGGGCACAGATACGCAGTATTTT

abundance: .
j_gene: TRBJ1-2
v_gene: TRBV27
len: 14
d_gene: TRBD1
CDR3aa: CASSPLQGAPGYTF
CDR3nt: TGTGCCAGCAGTCCTCTACAGGGGGCGCCGGGCTACACCTTC

abundance: few
j_gene: TRBJ2-7
v_gene: TRBV20-1
len: 14
d_gene: .
CDR3aa: CSARDPAGPYEQYF
CDR3nt: TGCAGTGCTAGAGATCCGGCAGGGCCCTACGAGCAGTACTTC

abundance: many
j_gene: TRBJ1-1
v_gene: TRBV12-3/TRBV12-4
len: 13
d_gene: TRBD1
CDR3aa: CASRTGGGTEAFF
CDR3nt: TGTGCCAGCAGAACAGGGGGCGGAACTGAAGCTTTCTTT

abundance: .
j_gene: TRBJ1-1
v_gene: TRBV7-3
len: 15
d_gene: .
CDR3aa: CASSLIGTPNTEAFF
CDR3nt: TGTGCCAGCAGCTTGATCGGGACACCGAACACTGAAGCTTTCTTT

abundance: many
j_gene: TRBJ2-3
v_gene: TRBV29-1
len: 12
d_gene: .
CDR3aa: CSVEVGANTQYF
CDR3nt: TGCAGCGTTGAGGTTGGCGCCAATACGCAGTATTTT

abundance: .
j_gene: TRBJ2-7
v_gene: TRBV20-1
len: 13
d_gene: .
CDR3aa: CSARAEPSDEQYF
CDR3nt: TGCAGTGCTAGAGCTGAGCCTAGCGACGAGCAGTACTTC

abundance: .
j_gene: TRBJ1-2
v_gene: TRBV9
len: 16
d_gene: .
CDR3aa: CASSVGGAKGADGYTF
CDR3nt: TGTGCCAGCAGCGTAGGAGGGGCCAAGGGAGCGGACGGCTACACCTTC

abundance: .
j_gene: TRBJ2-1
v_gene: TRBV4-2
len: 17
d_gene: TRBD2
CDR3aa: CASSHETSGGDYNEQFF
CDR3nt: TGTGCCAGCAGCCACGAAACTAGCGGGGGGGACTACAATGAGCAGTTCTTC

abundance: few
j_gene: TRBJ1-5
v_gene: TRBV6-2/TRBV6-3
len: 14
d_gene: .
CDR3aa: CASSYGRENQPQHF
CDR3nt: TGTGCCAGCAGTTACGGAAGGGAAAATCAGCCCCAGCATTTT

abundance: few
j_gene: TRBJ2-3
v_gene: TRBV2
len: 14
d_gene: TRBD2
CDR3aa: CASSGLAGMDTQYF
CDR3nt: TGTGCCAGCAGTGGACTAGCGGGGATGGATACGCAGTATTTT

abundance: few
j_gene: TRBJ2-5
v_gene: TRBV20-1
len: 13
d_gene: TRBD1
CDR3aa: CSARDHRGETQYF
CDR3nt: TGCAGTGCTAGAGATCACAGGGGTGAGACCCAGTACTTC

abundance: .
j_gene: TRBJ1-1
v_gene: TRBV7-8
len: 15
d_gene: TRBD1
CDR3aa: CASSSPGQGITEAFF
CDR3nt: TGTGCCAGCAGCTCCCCTGGACAGGGTATAACTGAAGCTTTCTTT

abundance: .
j_gene: TRBJ2-3
v_gene: TRBV20-1
len: 13
d_gene: .
CDR3aa: CSARPPGLDTQYF
CDR3nt: TGCAGTGCTAGACCACCGGGGCTGGATACGCAGTATTTT

abundance: .
j_gene: TRBJ2-3
v_gene: TRBV5-1
len: 14
d_gene: TRBD2
CDR3aa: CASTLAGPQDTQYF
CDR3nt: TGCGCCAGCACTCTAGCGGGCCCCCAGGATACGCAGTATTTT

abundance: .
j_gene: TRBJ1-1
v_gene: TRBV9
len: 13
d_gene: .
CDR3aa: CASSYPGRTEAFF
CDR3nt: TGTGCCAGCAGCTACCCAGGCCGCACTGAAGCTTTCTTT

abundance: .
j_gene: TRBJ2-7
v_gene: TRBV27
len: 16
d_gene: TRBD2
CDR3aa: CASSPSELAVSYEQYF
CDR3nt: TGTGCCAGCAGTCCGTCGGAACTAGCGGTCTCCTACGAGCAGTACTTC

abundance: few
j_gene: TRBJ2-3
v_gene: TRBV2
len: 15
d_gene: TRBD2
CDR3aa: CASTAGTRATDTQYF
CDR3nt: TGTGCCAGCACCGCCGGGACTAGGGCCACAGATACGCAGTATTTT

abundance: .
j_gene: TRBJ2-5
v_gene: TRBV7-2
len: 13
d_gene: .
CDR3aa: CASSLGWEETQYF
CDR3nt: TGTGCTAGCAGCTTAGGGTGGGAAGAGACCCAGTACTTC

abundance: .
j_gene: TRBJ2-1
v_gene: TRBV9
len: 15
d_gene: .
CDR3aa: CASSARDGMYNEQFF
CDR3nt: TGTGCCAGCAGCGCCCGGGACGGAATGTACAATGAGCAGTTCTTC

abundance: .
j_gene: TRBJ1-2
v_gene: TRBV3-1
len: 12
d_gene: .
CDR3aa: CASSIQGRGYTF
CDR3nt: TGTGCCAGCAGCATCCAGGGTAGAGGCTACACCTTC

abundance: few
j_gene: TRBJ2-3
v_gene: TRBV12-3/TRBV12-4
len: 14
d_gene: .
CDR3aa: CASIWGLSTDTQYF
CDR3nt: TGTGCCAGCATTTGGGGGCTATCCACAGATACGCAGTATTTT

abundance: .
j_gene: TRBJ2-7
v_gene: TRBV7-2
len: 16
d_gene: .
CDR3aa: CASSSPLAANSYEQYF
CDR3nt: TGTGCCAGCAGCTCCCCCTTAGCGGCCAACTCCTACGAGCAGTACTTC

abundance: .
j_gene: TRBJ2-3
v_gene: TRBV2
len: 20
d_gene: TRBD2
CDR3aa: CASSVLQRGVISASTDTQYF
CDR3nt: TGTGCCAGCAGTGTTCTCCAGCGGGGGGTCATATCTGCTAGCACAGATACGCAGTATTTT

abundance: .
j_gene: TRBJ2-3
v_gene: TRBV12-3/TRBV12-4
len: 13
d_gene: .
CDR3aa: CASTLLRGGTQYF
CDR3nt: TGTGCCAGCACCCTCCTAAGGGGAGGTACGCAGTATTTT